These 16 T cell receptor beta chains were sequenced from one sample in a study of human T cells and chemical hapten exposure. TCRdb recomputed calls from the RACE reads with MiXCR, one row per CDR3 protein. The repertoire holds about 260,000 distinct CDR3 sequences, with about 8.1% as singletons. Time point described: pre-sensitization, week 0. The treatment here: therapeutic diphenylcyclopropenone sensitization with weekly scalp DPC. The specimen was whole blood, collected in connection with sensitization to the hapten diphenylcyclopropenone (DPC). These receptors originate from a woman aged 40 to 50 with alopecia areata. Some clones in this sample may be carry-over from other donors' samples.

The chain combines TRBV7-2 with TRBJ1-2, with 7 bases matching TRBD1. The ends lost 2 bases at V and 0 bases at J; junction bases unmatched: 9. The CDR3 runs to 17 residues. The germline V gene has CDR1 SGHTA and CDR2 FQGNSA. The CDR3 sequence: CASSLNPGQRANYGYTF. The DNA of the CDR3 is TGTGCCAGCAGCTTAAACCCGGGACAGAGAGCTAACTATGGCTACACCTTC.

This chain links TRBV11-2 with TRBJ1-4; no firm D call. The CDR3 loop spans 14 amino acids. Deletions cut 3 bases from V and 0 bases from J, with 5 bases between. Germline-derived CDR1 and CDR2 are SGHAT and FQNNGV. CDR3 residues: CASSFFSTNEKLFF. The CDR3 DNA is TGTGCCAGCAGCTTTTTCTCAACTAATGAAAAACTGTTTTTT.

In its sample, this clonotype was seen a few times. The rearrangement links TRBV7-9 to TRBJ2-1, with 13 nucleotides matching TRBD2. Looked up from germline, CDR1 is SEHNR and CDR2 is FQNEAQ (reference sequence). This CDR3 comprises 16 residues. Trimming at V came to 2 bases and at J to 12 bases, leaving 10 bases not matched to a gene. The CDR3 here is CASSLRSGLAGDLQFF. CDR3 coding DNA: TGTGCCAGCAGCTTACGCTCCGGACTAGCGGGAGATTTGCAGTTCTTC.

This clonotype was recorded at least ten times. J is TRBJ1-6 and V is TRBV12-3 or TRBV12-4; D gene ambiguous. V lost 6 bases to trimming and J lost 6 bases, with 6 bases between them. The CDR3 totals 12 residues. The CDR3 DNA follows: TGTGCCAGCAGGTTCACTAATTCACCCCTCCACTTT. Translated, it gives CASRFTNSPLHF.

CDR3 sequence (DNA): TGTGCCAGCATCCCGACAGGGGCCCTTATGAACACTGAAGCTTTCTTT. It encodes CASIPTGALMNTEAFF. The chain employs TRBV7-9 and TRBJ1-1, with 8 bases identical to TRBD1. Trimming cost V 7 bases and J 0 bases; bases outside gene matches: 10. The CDR3 covers 16 residues. Germline CDR1 is SEHNR and CDR2 is FQNEAQ (reference sequence).

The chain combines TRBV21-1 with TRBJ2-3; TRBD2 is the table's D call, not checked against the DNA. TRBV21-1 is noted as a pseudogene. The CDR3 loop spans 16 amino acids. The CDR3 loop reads CASSKISSGSGDTQYF. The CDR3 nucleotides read TGTGCCAGCAGCAAAATTAGTAGCGGGAGTGGGGATACGCAGTATTTT.

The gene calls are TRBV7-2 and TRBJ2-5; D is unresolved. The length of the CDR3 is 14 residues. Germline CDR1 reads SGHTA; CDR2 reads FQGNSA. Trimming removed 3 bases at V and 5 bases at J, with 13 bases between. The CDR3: CASSFRLLSETQYF. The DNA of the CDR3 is TGTGCCAGCAGCTTCCGGTTACTCTCTGAGACCCAGTACTTC.

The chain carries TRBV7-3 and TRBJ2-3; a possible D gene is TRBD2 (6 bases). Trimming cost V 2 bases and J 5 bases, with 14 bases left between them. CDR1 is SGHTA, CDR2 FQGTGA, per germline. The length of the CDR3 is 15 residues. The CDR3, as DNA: TGTGCCAGCAGCTTACAGGGACTGGGGGTAGATACGCAGTATTTT. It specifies CASSLQGLGVDTQYF. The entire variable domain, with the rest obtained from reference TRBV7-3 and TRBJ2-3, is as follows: GAGVSQTPSNKVTEKGKYVELRCDPISGHTALYWYRQSLGQGPEFLIYFQGTGAADDSGLPNDRFFAVRPEGSVSTLKIQRTERGDSAVYLCASSLQGLGVDTQYFGPGTRLTVL.

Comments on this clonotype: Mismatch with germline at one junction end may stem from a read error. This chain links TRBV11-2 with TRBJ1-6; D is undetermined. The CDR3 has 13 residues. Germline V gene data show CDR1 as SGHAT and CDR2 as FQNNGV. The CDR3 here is CASSLEGSSPLHF. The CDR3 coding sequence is TGTGCCAGCAGCTTAGAGGGGAGTTCACCCCTCCACTTC.

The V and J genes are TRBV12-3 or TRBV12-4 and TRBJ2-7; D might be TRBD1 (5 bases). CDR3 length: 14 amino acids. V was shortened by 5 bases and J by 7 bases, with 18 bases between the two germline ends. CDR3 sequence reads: CASSPPGQGREQYF. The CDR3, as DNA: TGTGCCAGCAGTCCCCCCGGGCAGGGTCGGGAGCAGTACTTC.

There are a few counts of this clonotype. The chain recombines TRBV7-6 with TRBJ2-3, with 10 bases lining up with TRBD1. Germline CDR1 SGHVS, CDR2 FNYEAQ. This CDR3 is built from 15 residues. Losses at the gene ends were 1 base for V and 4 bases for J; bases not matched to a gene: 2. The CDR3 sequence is CASSLVGTGADTQYF. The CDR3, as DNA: TGTGCCAGCAGCTTAGTCGGGACAGGGGCAGATACGCAGTATTTT. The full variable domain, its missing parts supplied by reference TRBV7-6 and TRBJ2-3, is GAGVSQSPRYKVTKRGQDVALRCDPISGHVSLYWYRQALGQGPEFLTYFNYEAQQDKSGLPNDRFSAERPEGSISTLTIQRTEQRDSAMYRCASSLVGTGADTQYFGPGTRLTVL.

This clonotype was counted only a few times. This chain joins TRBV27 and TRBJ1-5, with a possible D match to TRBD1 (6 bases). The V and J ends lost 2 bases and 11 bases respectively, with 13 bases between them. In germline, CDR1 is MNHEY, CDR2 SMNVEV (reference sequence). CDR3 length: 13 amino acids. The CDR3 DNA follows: TGTGCCAGCAGTTTAGGTACAGGACAGTCCCAGCATTTT. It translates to CASSLGTGQSQHF.

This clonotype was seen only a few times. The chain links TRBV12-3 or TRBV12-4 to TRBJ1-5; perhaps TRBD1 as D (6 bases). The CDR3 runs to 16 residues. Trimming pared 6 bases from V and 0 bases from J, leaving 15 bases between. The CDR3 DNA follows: TGTGCCAGCAGCCCAGGGGCGACTTATAGCAATCAGCCCCAGCATTTT. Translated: CASSPGATYSNQPQHF.

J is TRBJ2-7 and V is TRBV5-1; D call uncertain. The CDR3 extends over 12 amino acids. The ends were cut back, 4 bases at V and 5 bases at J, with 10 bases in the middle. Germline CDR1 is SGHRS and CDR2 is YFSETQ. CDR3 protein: CASSPASDEQYF. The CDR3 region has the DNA TGCGCCAGCAGCCCCGCCTCGGACGAGCAGTACTTC.

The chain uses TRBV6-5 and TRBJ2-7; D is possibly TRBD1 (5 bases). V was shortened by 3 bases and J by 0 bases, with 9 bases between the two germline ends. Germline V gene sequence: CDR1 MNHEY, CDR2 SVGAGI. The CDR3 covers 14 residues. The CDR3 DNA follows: TGTGCCAGCAGTTATGGGGCCCGCTCCTACGAGCAGTACTTC. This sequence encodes CASSYGARSYEQYF.

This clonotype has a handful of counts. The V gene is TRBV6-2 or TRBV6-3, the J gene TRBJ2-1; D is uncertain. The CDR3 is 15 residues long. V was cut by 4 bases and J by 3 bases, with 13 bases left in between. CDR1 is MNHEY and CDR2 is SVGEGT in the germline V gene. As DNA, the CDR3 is TGTGCCAGCAGTTTAGCTGATACCTTCTACAATGAGCAGTTCTTC. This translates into CASSLADTFYNEQFF.